The table lists the clone carrying this T cell receptor (beta chain) with a few counts. Its target is not known. Primers: 60 Vbeta forward and 13 Jbeta reverse. Clones were sequenced by immunoSEQ multiplex PCR, and TCRdb holds only the in-frame ones, with some missing. This table holds 75,000 to 90,000 clones, around 10% found once. These data originate in a study of cytomegalovirus exposure and HLA in healthy donors. Study observations and caveats: Most TCR sequences were rare, but some public TCRs occurred in many donors. Only CMV serostatus was available as immune exposure information.

The CDR3 covers 14 residues. Germline CDR1 reads MDHEN; CDR2 reads SYDVKM. V was clipped by 6 bases and J by 0 bases; unmatched bases: 4. The source material was PBMCs. This receptor was identified in a man between 60 and 75 years old in good health and CMV-seropositive. V gene TRBV28 combines with J gene TRBJ2-5; TRBD2 agrees at 7 bases. The CDR3 loop reads CASRPSGDQETQYF. For the CDR3, the DNA is TGTGCCAGCAGGCCGAGCGGGGACCAAGAGACCCAGTACTTC.